This entry is about one TCR beta chain. The method was immunoSEQ multiplex PCR; TCRdb's version includes in-frame clones alone and lacks a portion of them. This table holds roughly 230,000 clones, about 80% found once. This entry belongs to a study of blood T cell repertoires in COVID-19. V gave up 0 bases and J gave up 2 bases, with 14 bases separating them. CDR3 length: 16 residues. The germline V gene encodes CDR1 MGHRA and CDR2 YSYEKL. Sequencing used PBMCs or T cells enriched from blood (not recorded which). The V call is TRBV4-1, the J call TRBJ2-7, with D tentatively TRBD1 (6 bases). The source is a man aged 50 to 60 who had recovered from COVID-19. CDR3 amino acids: CASSQEIQGITYEQYF. The CDR3 DNA reads as TGCGCCAGCAGCCAAGAAATACAGGGCATAACCTACGAGCAGTACTTC.